The 12 T cell receptor beta chains below were found in one sample sequenced in a study of identical twins. MiXCR, applied by TCRdb to the 5' RACE reads, yields one record per CDR3 protein. This table holds 500,000 to 650,000 distinct CDR3 sequences, about 7.1% found once. These data were also filed under a second study, of yellow fever vaccine responses in identical twins.

Sequencing was carried out using PBMCs. The receptors stem from a young woman in good health.

This clonotype was counted a few times. This rearrangement joins TRBV20-1 to TRBJ1-5, with D hard to call. Germline loops: CDR1 DFQATT, CDR2 SNEGSKA (reference sequence). The length of the CDR3 is 12 residues. V gave up 7 bases and J gave up 2 bases, with 9 bases separating them. The CDR3 nucleotides read TGCAGTGGCTACGGGGGCAATCAGCCCCAGCATTTT. This encodes CSGYGGNQPQHF.

This clonotype was picked up many times. The chain couples TRBV5-1 to TRBJ1-1, with TRBD1 matching 7 bases. Germline values: CDR1 SGHRS, CDR2 YFSETQ. The ends lost 3 bases at V and 1 base at J; junction bases unmatched: 3. The CDR3 loop spans 14 amino acids. As DNA, the CDR3 is TGCGCCAGCAGCTCGGGACAGTGGAACACTGAAGCTTTCTTT. Translation: CASSSGQWNTEAFF.

The rearrangement joins TRBV7-9 to TRBJ1-1; the D gene is possibly TRBD1 (5 bases). Germline values: CDR1 SEHNR, CDR2 FQNEAQ (reference sequence). Trimming left V 0 bases short and J 10 bases short, with 6 bases between. The CDR3 runs 11 residues. This CDR3 reads CASSLADIAFF. Here the CDR3 DNA reads TGTGCCAGCAGCTTAGCGGACATAGCTTTCTTT. Full variable domain (rest looked up from reference TRBV7-9 and TRBJ1-1): DTGVSQNPRHKITKRGQNVTFRCDPISEHNRLYWYRQTLGQGPEFLTYFQNEAQLEKSRLLSDRFSAERPKGSFSTLEIQRTEQGDSAMYLCASSLADIAFFGQGTRLTVV.

This clonotype was picked up many times. CDR3 DNA: TGCAGCGGCGCACGAGGGATAACCCCCAACGAGCAGTACTTC. Protein sequence: CSGARGITPNEQYF. V and J are TRBV29-1 and TRBJ2-7; the D gene is possibly TRBD2 (5 bases). The CDR3 sequence is 14 residues long. Germline V gene lookup returns CDR1 SQVTM and CDR2 ANQGSEA. Trimming cost V 7 bases and J 5 bases, with 21 bases left between them.

This clonotype showed up many times. The gene calls are TRBV7-3 and TRBJ2-7; TRBD1 matches at 8 bases. V shed 0 bases and J 3 bases; nucleotides not matched to a gene: 7. The CDR3 contains 16 residues. Germline V gene lookup returns CDR1 SGHTA and CDR2 FQGTGA. The CDR3 nucleotides are TGTGCCAGCAGCTTAACGGCCTCAGGGGGCTTCTACGAGCAGTACTTC. Amino acid sequence: CASSLTASGGFYEQYF.

This clonotype was counted at least ten times. The chain joins TRBV4-1 to TRBJ1-5; D unresolved. The CDR3 is 14 residues long. The V and J ends lost 0 bases and 1 base respectively, with 4 bases between them. Germline CDR1 is MGHRA and CDR2 is YSYEKL. CDR3 sequence reads: CASSQDNSNQPQHF. CDR3 coding DNA: TGCGCCAGCAGCCAAGACAACAGCAATCAGCCCCAGCATTTT.

This clonotype was counted a few times. V usage is TRBV7-2 and J usage is TRBJ2-5, with a tentative D call TRBD2 (6 bases). Germline assignment: CDR1 SGHTA and CDR2 FQGNSA. Trimming stripped 2 bases from V and 5 bases from J, with 15 bases between. The CDR3 is 15 residues long. CDR3 amino acids: CASSLLSRREETQYF. CDR3 nucleotide sequence: TGTGCCAGCAGCTTATTGAGTAGGAGGGAGGAGACCCAGTACTTC.

The J gene is TRBJ2-5, the V gene TRBV5-1; no firm D call. The CDR3 sequence is 14 residues long. Trimming pared 4 bases from V and 2 bases from J, leaving 12 bases between. From germline, CDR1 is SGHRS and CDR2 YFSETQ. CDR3 in DNA: TGCGCCAGCAGCCAAAGTCCTGTGCAAGAGACCCAGTACTTC. It codes for CASSQSPVQETQYF.

The V call is TRBV20-1, the J call TRBJ2-1; D not certain. V was shortened by 0 bases and J by 3 bases, with 9 bases between the two germline ends. CDR3 length equals 14 residues. In germline, CDR1 is DFQATT, CDR2 SNEGSKA (reference sequence). CDR3 nucleotides: TGCAGTGCTAGAGATCGCGGTATCTACAATGAGCAGTTCTTC. It codes for CSARDRGIYNEQFF.

This clonotype was seen more than once but under ten times. V is TRBV2 and J is TRBJ1-4; D not resolved. The CDR3 has 14 residues. Germline CDR1 SNHLY, CDR2 FYNNEI. V was cut by 5 bases and J by 7 bases, with 14 bases left in between. The DNA for the CDR3 is TGTGCCAGCAGTCCTCAGGCCCTGAGTGAAAAACTGTTTTTT. Translating gives CASSPQALSEKLFF.

This clonotype was counted a few times. The V call is TRBV12-3 or TRBV12-4, the J call TRBJ1-4; D not resolved. The CDR3 spans 11 residues. Trimming removed 6 bases from V and 5 bases from J, with 4 bases in between. The CDR3: CASRANEKLFF. The CDR3 DNA follows: TGTGCCAGCAGAGCCAATGAAAAACTGTTTTTT.

There are many counts of this clonotype. The V gene is TRBV12-3 or TRBV12-4, the J gene TRBJ1-5; D is uncertain. The CDR3 length is 14 residues. Trimming took 2 bases from V and 3 from J, leaving 8 bases between them. The CDR3 sequence: CASSLPGLNQPQHF. In DNA, the CDR3 is TGTGCCAGCAGTTTACCAGGCCTCAATCAGCCCCAGCATTTT.